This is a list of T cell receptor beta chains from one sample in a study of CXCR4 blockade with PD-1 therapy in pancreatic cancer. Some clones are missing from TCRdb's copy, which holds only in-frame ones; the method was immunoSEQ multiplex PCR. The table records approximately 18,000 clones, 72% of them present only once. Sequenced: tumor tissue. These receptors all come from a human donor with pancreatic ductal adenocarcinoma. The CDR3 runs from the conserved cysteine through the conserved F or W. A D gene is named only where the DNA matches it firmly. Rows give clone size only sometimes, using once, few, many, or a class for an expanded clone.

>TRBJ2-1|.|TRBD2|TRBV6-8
TGTGCCAGCAGTTACTCAGCGGGGAATGAGCAGTTCTTC
CASSYSAGNEQFF
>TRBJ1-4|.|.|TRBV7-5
TGTGCCAGCAGCCTCGGGACAGTTAATGAAAAACTGTTTTTT
CASSLGTVNEKLFF
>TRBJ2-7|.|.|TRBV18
TGTGCCAGCTCATTCGGTACCTACGAGCAGTACTTC
CASSFGTYEQYF
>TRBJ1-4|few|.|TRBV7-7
TGTGCCAGCAGCCCCGGGGGGGCGCGGGAAAAACTGTTTTTT
CASSPGGAREKLFF
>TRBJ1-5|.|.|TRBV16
TGTGCCAGCAGCCCCTCCGGGCAGCTAGATCAGCCCCAGCATTTT
CASSPSGQLDQPQHF
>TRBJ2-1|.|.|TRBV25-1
TGTGCCAGCAGTGATGTGCCGGGTAATGAGCAGTTCTTC
CASSDVPGNEQFF
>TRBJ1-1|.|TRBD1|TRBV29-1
TGCAGCGTGGTAAACCAGGGGGCAAGGAACACTGAAGCTTTCTTT
CSVVNQGARNTEAFF
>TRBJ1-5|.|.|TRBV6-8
TGTGCCATCAGCCGCCGGGAGGAGCAGCCCCAGCATTTT
CAISRREEQPQHF
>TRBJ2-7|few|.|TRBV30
TGTGCCTGGACCCCCGGACCCTGGTCCTACGAGCAGTACTTC
CAWTPGPWSYEQYF
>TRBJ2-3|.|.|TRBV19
TGTGCCAGTAGTATAGTTCCGACTGGGCAGAGAGGAGATACGCAGTATTTT
CASSIVPTGQRGDTQYF
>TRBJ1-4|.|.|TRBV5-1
TGCGCCAGCAGCCAGACGGACCGTAATGAAAAACTGTTTTTT
CASSQTDRNEKLFF
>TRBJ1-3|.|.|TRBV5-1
TGCGCCAGCAGCTCTGGCGGAAACAGGGTCTCTGGAAACACCATATATTTT
CASSSGGNRVSGNTIYF
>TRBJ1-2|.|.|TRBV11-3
TGTGCCAGCAGCCTCCCCGGGACAAGGGATGGCTACACCTTC
CASSLPGTRDGYTF
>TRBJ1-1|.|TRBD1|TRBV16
TGTGCCAGCAGCCCGGGACAGTCTCACACTGAAGCTTTCTTT
CASSPGQSHTEAFF
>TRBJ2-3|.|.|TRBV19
TGTGCCAGTAGTATAGGCCCAGATACGCAGTATTTT
CASSIGPDTQYF
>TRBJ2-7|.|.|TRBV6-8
TGTGCCAGCAGTAACTCGCGCTACGAGCAGTACTTC
CASSNSRYEQYF
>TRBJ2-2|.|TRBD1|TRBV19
TGTGCCAGCCGAGCGGGACAGGGTGACACCGGGGAGCTGTTTTTT
CASRAGQGDTGELFF
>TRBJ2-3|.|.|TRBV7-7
TGTGCCAGCAGCTTTGGCTATGAGGGAAATACGCAGTATTTT
CASSFGYEGNTQYF
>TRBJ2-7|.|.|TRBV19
TGTGCCAGTAGTGTCTCGACGGGTCCCTCCTACGAGCAGTACTTC
CASSVSTGPSYEQYF
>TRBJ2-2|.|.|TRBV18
TGTGCCAGCTCACCACTGGGGCAGGGAGACACCGGGGAGCTGTTTTTT
CASSPLGQGDTGELFF
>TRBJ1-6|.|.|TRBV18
TGTGCCAGCTCACCACAGGGTAACTCACCCCTCCACTTT
CASSPQGNSPLHF
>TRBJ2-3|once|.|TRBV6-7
TGTGCCAGCAGTCAAAGGGCCCGCCCGGATACGCAGTATTTT
CASSQRARPDTQYF
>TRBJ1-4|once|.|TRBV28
TGTGCCAGCACCCCTTTAGGGAACTCTAATGAAAAACTGTTTTTT
CASTPLGNSNEKLFF
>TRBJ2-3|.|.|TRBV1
TGCGCCAGCAGCCAAGATTCCGGACTAGCGGGAGGGCCGACAGATACGCAGTATTTT
CASSQDSGLAGGPTDTQYF
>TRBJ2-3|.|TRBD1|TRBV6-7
TGTGCCAGCCGGACAGGGTGGGATACGCAGTATTTT
CASRTGWDTQYF
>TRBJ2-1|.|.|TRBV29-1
TGCAGCGTTGACACGGGAGCAAGGTACAATGAGCAGTTCTTC
CSVDTGARYNEQFF
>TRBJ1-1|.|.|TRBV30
TGTGCCTTAGCGGGGCAGGCGAACACTGAAGCTTTCTTT
CALAGQANTEAFF
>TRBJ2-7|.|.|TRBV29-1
TGCAGCGTTGGTGGGGGAAGCTACGAGCAGTACTTC
CSVGGGSYEQYF
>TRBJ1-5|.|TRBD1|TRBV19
TGTGCCAGTAGTATAGACAGGGGGGCCAATCAGCCCCAGCATTTT
CASSIDRGANQPQHF
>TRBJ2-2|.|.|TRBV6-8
TGTGCCAGCAGGTCGGGACTTCTCCCAGGCGGGGAGCTGTTTTTT
CASRSGLLPGGELFF
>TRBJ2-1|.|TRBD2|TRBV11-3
TGTGCCAGCAGCTCGACTAGCGGGAGATCCTACAATGAGCAGTTCTTC
CASSSTSGRSYNEQFF
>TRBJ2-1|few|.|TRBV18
TGTGCCAGCTCACCGGGGCCGTCGCATGAGCAGTTCTTC
CASSPGPSHEQFF
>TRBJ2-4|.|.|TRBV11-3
TGTGCCAGCAGCGAATGGGGGGGCGCAGGCATTCAGTACTTC
CASSEWGGAGIQYF
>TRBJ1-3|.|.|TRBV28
TGTGCCAGCAGAACGGCGGGGTCCAGCAAGGACATATATTTT
CASRTAGSSKDIYF
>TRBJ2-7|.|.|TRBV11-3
TGTGCCAGCAGCTTAGGGGAGGCGAGCTCCTACGAGCAGTACTTC
CASSLGEASSYEQYF
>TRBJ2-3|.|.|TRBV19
TGTGCCAGTAGGGGGGGCGGGAGCAGGAGAACAGATACGCAGTATTTT
CASRGGGSRRTDTQYF
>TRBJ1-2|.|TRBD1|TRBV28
TGTGCCAGCATTCTGGGACAGGGGGCCCCGTCTAATTATGGCTACACCTTC
CASILGQGAPSNYGYTF
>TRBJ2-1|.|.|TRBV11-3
TGTGCCAGCAGCTTAGGTGGGGGCCGCTCCTACAATGAGCAGTTCTTC
CASSLGGGRSYNEQFF
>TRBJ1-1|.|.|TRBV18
TGTGCCAGCTCCTCCTATGGAGGTAAGGGGAACACTGAAGCTTTCTTT
CASSSYGGKGNTEAFF
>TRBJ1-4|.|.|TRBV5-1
TGCGCCAGCAGCTTTAGAGGGGCCCCCACAACTAATGAAAAACTGTTTTTT
CASSFRGAPTTNEKLFF
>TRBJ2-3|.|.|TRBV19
TGTGCCAGTAGCCTCGGACCTACACGACCAGATACGCAGTATTTT
CASSLGPTRPDTQYF
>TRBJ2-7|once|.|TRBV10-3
TGTGCCATCAGTGCTGGCCCCGGGACCGAAACCTACGAGCAGTACTTT
CAISAGPGTETYEQYF
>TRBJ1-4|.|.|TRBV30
TGTGCCTGGAGCCCAAATACAGGGCCCCTACTGTTTTTT
CAWSPNTGPLLFF
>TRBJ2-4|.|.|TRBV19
TGTGCCAGTAGTATGACGAGGGGTCGAGTAGAGAACATTCAGTACTTC
CASSMTRGRVENIQYF
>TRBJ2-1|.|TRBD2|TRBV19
TGTGCCAGTAGTATTTTCGGGACTAGCGGGTTCTACAATGAGCAGTTCTTC
CASSIFGTSGFYNEQFF
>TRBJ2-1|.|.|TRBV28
TGTGCCAGCACTTTTCCGGGGGCCGGTGAGCAGTTCTTC
CASTFPGAGEQFF
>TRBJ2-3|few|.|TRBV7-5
TGTGCCAGCAGCTTACGAGGTCAACGCACAGATACGCAGTATTTT
CASSLRGQRTDTQYF
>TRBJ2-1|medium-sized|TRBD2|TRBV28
TGTGCCAGCAGTCTTGGGTTTGGGCGGGAGTTCTACAATGAGCAGTTCTTC
CASSLGFGREFYNEQFF
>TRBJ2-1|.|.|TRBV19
TGTGCCAGTAGTACGCGGGGCTACCTCAATGAGCAGTTCTTC
CASSTRGYLNEQFF
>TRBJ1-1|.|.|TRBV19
TGTGCCAGTAGTTCGCGCGCGGGCAACACTGAAGCTTTCTTT
CASSSRAGNTEAFF
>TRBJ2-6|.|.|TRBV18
TGTGCCAGCTCACGGGAGTCTGGGGCCAACGTCCTGACTTTC
CASSRESGANVLTF
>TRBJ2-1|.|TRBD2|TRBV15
TGTGCCACCAGCAGAGTAGGACTAGCGGACTACAATGAGCAGTTCTTC
CATSRVGLADYNEQFF
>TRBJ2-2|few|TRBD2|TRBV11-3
TGTGCCAGCAGCCCCGAGACTAGCCTTACCGGGGAGCTGTTTTTT
CASSPETSLTGELFF
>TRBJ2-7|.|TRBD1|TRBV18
TGTGCCAGCTCCCTGGGACAGGGAGTGGGCGAGCAGTACTTC
CASSLGQGVGEQYF
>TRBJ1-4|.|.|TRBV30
TGTGCCTGGAGTGCTAACCTCGCAACTAATGAAAAACTGTTTTTT
CAWSANLATNEKLFF
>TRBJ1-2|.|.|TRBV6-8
TGTGCCAGCAGTTACGACGGAAACTATGGCTACACCTTC
CASSYDGNYGYTF
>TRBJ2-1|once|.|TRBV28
TGTGCCAGCAGTCAGGGGATTCGGTACAATGAGCAGTTCTTC
CASSQGIRYNEQFF
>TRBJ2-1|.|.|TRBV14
TGTGCCAGCAGCCCAGGGGGCGGGAGAGAGTTCTTC
CASSPGGGREFF
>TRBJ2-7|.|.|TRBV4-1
TGCGCCAGCAGCCACGCCTCAGGACTATCTACCTACGAGCAGTACTTC
CASSHASGLSTYEQYF
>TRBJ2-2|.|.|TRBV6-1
TGTGCCAGCAGTGAAGAATGGGGGTTAGAGACCGGGGAGCTGTTTTTT
CASSEEWGLETGELFF